This T cell receptor beta chain is from a study of identical twins. Study-level findings and limits: Abundant beta clonotypes from cord blood bore fewer insertions; memory repertoires lacked this pattern. Model-predicted out-of-frame TCR alpha sharing fell below observed values in monozygotic twins.

Each CDR3 protein is one row after TCRdb ran MiXCR on the 5' RACE reads. The sample yields 600,000 to 800,000 distinct CDR3 sequences, roughly 20% seen once. The germline V and J ends were trimmed by 5 bases and 9 bases, with 23 bases remaining between them. The CDR3 has 16 amino acids. CDR1 SGHTA and CDR2 FQGNSA come from the germline V gene. Ten or more counts support this clonotype. Its antigen is still unknown. In addition, the sample was reused for a study of T cells expressing NK-cell markers. That work adds: In more than 5 donors, dominant CD3+CD56+NKG2C+ clonotypes ranked among the top 10 CD8+ clonotypes.

The TCR was taken from a woman between 18 and 30 years old in good health. Sequences were obtained from PBMCs. The gene calls are TRBV7-2 and TRBJ2-1; weak D call: TRBD2 (6 bases). CDR3 DNA: TGTGCCAGCAGCCCGGGTGGCGGGAATATCTTGGGTGAGCAGTTCTTC. This codes for CASSPGGGNILGEQFF.